The 10 T cell receptor beta chains in this list originate from one sample, sequenced in a study of cytomegalovirus exposure and HLA in healthy donors. Primers: 60 Vbeta forward and 13 Jbeta reverse. Data came from immunoSEQ multiplex PCR; TCRdb stores just in-frame clones and leaves some out. The sample consists of roughly 97,000 clones, nearly 80% of them appearing once. Source material: PBMCs. The receptors come from a man between 60 and 75 years old in good health and CMV-seropositive.

This clone turned up a few times. The V gene is TRBV5-6, the J gene TRBJ1-1, with D possibly being TRBD1 (6 bases). Germline V gene data show CDR1 as SGHDT and CDR2 as YYEEEE. This CDR3 spans 15 amino acids. With 0 bases removed from V and 1 base from J, the gap between germline ends came to 10 bases. CDR3 protein: CASSLVGRGNTEAFF. The CDR3 DNA follows: TGTGCCAGCAGCTTGGTCGGCAGGGGGAACACTGAAGCTTTCTTT.

This clone appeared a single time. The chain couples TRBV7-9 to TRBJ1-2, with no clear D. Germline lookup yields CDR1 SEHNR and CDR2 FQNEAQ (reference sequence). The CDR3 is 11 amino acids. V lost 5 bases and J 14 bases, leaving 15 bases between the germline ends. This CDR3 reads CASSPLGEYTF. The CDR3, as DNA: TGTGCCAGCAGCCCCCTTGGGGAGTATACCTTC.

This clone was counted only a few times. The chain has TRBV4-1 and TRBJ1-1; 8 bases fit TRBD1. Germline V gives CDR1 MGHRA, CDR2 YSYEKL. This CDR3 contains 15 residues. With 4 bases clipped from V and 1 base from J, the junction kept 5 bases outside the gene matches. CDR3 in DNA: TGCGCCAGCAGCCGATCCGGGACAGGGAACACTGAAGCTTTCTTT. Translated, it gives CASSRSGTGNTEAFF.

The chain joins TRBV4-2 to TRBJ2-5; 10 bases are a match to TRBD2. Germline CDR1 LGHNA, CDR2 YNFKEQ. The junction had 3 bases not matched to a gene; V was cut back by 5 bases and J by 3 bases. The CDR3 runs 14 residues. The CDR3 bases are TGTGCCAGCAGCACGCTAGCGGGGGAAGAGACCCAGTACTTC. Its protein is CASSTLAGEETQYF.

The chain combines TRBV16 with TRBJ2-7, with 11 bases matching TRBD2. The V gene end was trimmed by 0 bases and the J gene end by 4 bases; junction bases not matched to a gene: 2. The length of the CDR3 is 15 residues. CDR1 is KGHSY, CDR2 FQNENV, per germline. As DNA, the CDR3 is TGTGCCAGCAGCCAATCGGCTAGCGGGGGGTACGAGCAGTACTTC. Its protein product is CASSQSASGGYEQYF.

The table lists this clone with a count of one. The chain employs TRBV30 and TRBJ1-3; 8 nucleotides agree with TRBD1. The V segment lost 2 bases and the J segment 0 bases; nucleotides outside the gene matches: 3. The CDR3 is 15 amino acids. The germline gives CDR1 GTSNPN, CDR2 SVGIG (reference sequence). CDR3 nucleotide sequence: TGTGCCTGGAGTCCAGGGGGCCTCTCTGGAAACACCATATATTTT. Protein sequence: CAWSPGGLSGNTIYF.

The chain is built from TRBV28 and TRBJ2-7; possibly TRBD1 for D (5 bases). The CDR3 is made up of 13 amino acids. Trimming removed 7 bases from V and 4 bases from J, with 14 bases in between. Germline CDR1 MDHEN, CDR2 SYDVKM. The CDR3 sequence: CASNHGSGYEQYF. CDR3 DNA sequence: TGTGCCAGCAACCATGGGTCAGGGTACGAGCAGTACTTC.

The CDR3, as DNA: TGTGCCAGCAGTTTGTCGACTTTAGCCAAAAACATTCAGTACTTC. It encodes CASSLSTLAKNIQYF. V gene TRBV28 combines with J gene TRBJ2-4; D uncertain. V lost 3 bases to trimming and J lost 0 bases, with 9 bases between them. CDR3 size: 15 residues. From germline, CDR1 is MDHEN and CDR2 SYDVKM. The variable domain in full, completed from reference TRBV28 and TRBJ2-4, reads DVKVTQSSRYLVKRTGEKVFLECVQDMDHENMFWYRQDPGLGLRLIYFSYDVKMKEKGDIPEGYSVSREKKERFSLILESASTNQTSMYLCASSLSTLAKNIQYFGAGTRLSVL.

CDR3 nucleotides: TGTGCCAGCAGCTTGCGGGAGCTAGCGGGACCGAATGAGCAGTTCTTC. Its translation: CASSLRELAGPNEQFF. This rearrangement joins TRBV13 to TRBJ2-1, with 9 bases fitting TRBD2. CDR1 and CDR2 from the germline V gene are PRHDT and FYEKMQ (reference sequence). The CDR3 sequence is 16 residues long. V shed 3 bases and J 7 bases; nucleotides not matched to a gene: 10.

The chain joins TRBV9 to TRBJ2-7; 9 nucleotides agree with TRBD2. V was clipped by 2 bases and J by 4 bases; unmatched bases: 7. This CDR3 has 15 amino acids. From germline, CDR1 is SGDLS and CDR2 YYNGEE. The CDR3 region is CASSVFSGGPYEQYF. CDR3 DNA: TGTGCCAGCAGCGTGTTTAGCGGGGGACCTTACGAGCAGTACTTC.